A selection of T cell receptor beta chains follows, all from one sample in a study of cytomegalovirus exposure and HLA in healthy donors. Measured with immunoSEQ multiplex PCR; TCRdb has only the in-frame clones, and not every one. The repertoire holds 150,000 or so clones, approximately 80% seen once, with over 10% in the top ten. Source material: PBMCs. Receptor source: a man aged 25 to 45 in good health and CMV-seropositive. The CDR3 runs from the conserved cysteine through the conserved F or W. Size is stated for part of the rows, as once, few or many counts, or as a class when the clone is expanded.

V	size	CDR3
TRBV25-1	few	CASISGVEQYF
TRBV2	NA	CASSESLASDYEQYF
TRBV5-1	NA	CASRFGAGGTDTQYF
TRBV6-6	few	CASSYLGLEIPDTQYF
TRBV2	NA	CATAAGLFSGNTIYF
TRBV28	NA	CASSLSRARSEAFF
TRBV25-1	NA	CASSEVGGNEKLFF
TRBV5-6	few	CASSLIETSNPPEQFF
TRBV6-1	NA	CASSEVQPRLAGPSYNEQFF
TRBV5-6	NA	CASSLLGVGNEQFF
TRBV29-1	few	CSVETHRGGTYEQYF
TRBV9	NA	CASSTGLAEITDTQYF
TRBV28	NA	CASSLALGQGLPEQFF
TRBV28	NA	CASSLAVGTGPGELFF
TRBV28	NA	CASSSGGGTFGENF
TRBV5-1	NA	CASSPGGASSYEQYF
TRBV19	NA	CASSRQGARHEQYF
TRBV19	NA	CASRDRGYQPQHF
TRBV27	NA	CASARTGNYGYTF
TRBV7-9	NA	CASSPDRAGEKLFF
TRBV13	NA	CASSLETSGSTDTQYF
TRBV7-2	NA	CASSLAGGFDYEQYF
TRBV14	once	CASSQDTRGPMNTEAFF
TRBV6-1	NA	CASTGQYTDTQYF
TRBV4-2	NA	CASSQETSGSADTQYF
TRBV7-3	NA	CASSLAGTGGTGANVLTF
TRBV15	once	CATSRNRGDYGYTF
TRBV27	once	CASSRGAGLYQETQYF
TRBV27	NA	CASSLRGGRSYEQYF
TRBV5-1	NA	CASSAGGTGELFF
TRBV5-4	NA	CASSFGRGTDTQYF
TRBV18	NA	CASSPGEGYTEAFF